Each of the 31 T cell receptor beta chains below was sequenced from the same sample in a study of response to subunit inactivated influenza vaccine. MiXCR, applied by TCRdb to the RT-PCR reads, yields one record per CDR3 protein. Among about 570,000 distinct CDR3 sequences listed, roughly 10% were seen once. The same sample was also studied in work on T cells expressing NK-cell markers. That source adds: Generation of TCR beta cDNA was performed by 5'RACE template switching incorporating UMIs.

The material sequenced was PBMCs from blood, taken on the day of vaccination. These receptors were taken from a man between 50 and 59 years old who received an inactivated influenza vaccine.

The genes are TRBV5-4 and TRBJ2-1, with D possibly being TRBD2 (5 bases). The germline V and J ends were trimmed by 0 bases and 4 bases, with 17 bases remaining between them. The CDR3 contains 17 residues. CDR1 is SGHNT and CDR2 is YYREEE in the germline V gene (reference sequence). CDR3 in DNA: TGTGCCAGCAGCTTGGTGGTGGCGGTGGGAGTTTACAATGAGCAGTTCTTC. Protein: CASSLVVAVGVYNEQFF.

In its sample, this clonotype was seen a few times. The CDR3 sequence: CASSQDPLGGGSPLHF. CDR3 nucleotides: TGTGCCAGCAGCCAAGATCCGCTAGGGGGCGGTTCACCCCTCCACTTT. The V and J genes are TRBV3-1 and TRBJ1-6, with 7 bases fitting TRBD1. The V gene end was trimmed by 0 bases and the J gene end by 9 bases; junction bases not matched to a gene: 8. Germline V gene sequence: CDR1 LGHDT, CDR2 YNNKEL (reference sequence). This CDR3 comprises 16 residues.

Here the CDR3 reads CSARALGGAYNEQFF. DNA of the CDR3: TGCAGTGCTAGAGCTCTCGGGGGAGCTTACAATGAGCAGTTCTTC. This sequence joins TRBV20-1 and TRBJ2-1; possible D gene TRBD2, 6 bases. Deletions cut 1 base from V and 4 bases from J, with 14 bases between. The CDR3 is made up of 15 amino acids. Germline V lookup: CDR1 DFQATT, CDR2 SNEGSKA (reference sequence).

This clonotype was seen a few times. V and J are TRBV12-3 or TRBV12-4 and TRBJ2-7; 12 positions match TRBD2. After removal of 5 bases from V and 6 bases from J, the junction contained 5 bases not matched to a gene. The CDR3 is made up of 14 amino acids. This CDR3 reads CASSPRTSGIEQYF. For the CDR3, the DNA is TGTGCCAGCAGTCCCAGGACTAGCGGGATCGAGCAGTACTTC.

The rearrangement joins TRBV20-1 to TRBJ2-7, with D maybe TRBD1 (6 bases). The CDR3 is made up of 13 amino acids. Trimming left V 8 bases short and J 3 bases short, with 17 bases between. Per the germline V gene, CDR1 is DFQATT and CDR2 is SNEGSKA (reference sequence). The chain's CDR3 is CSSKQGTIYEQYF. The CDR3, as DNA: TGCAGTTCAAAACAGGGAACAATCTACGAGCAGTACTTC.

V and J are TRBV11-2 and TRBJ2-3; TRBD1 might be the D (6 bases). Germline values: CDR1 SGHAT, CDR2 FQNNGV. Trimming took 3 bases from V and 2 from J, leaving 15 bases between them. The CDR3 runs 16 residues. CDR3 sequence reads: CASSFTGTPITDTQYF. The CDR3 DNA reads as TGTGCCAGCAGCTTCACCGGGACACCTATCACAGATACGCAGTATTTT.

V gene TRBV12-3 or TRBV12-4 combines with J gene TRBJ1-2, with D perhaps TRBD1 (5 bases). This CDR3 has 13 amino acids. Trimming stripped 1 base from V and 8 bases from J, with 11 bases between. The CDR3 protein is CASSLGAGVGYTF. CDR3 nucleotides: TGTGCCAGCAGTTTAGGGGCGGGGGTCGGCTACACCTTC.

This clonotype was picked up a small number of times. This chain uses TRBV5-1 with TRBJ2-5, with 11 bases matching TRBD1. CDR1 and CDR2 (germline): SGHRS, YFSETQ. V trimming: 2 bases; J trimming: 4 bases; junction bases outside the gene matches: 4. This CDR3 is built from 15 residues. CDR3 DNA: TGCGCCAGCAGCTTTGGACAGGGGGCCGGAGAGACCCAGTACTTC. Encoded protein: CASSFGQGAGETQYF.

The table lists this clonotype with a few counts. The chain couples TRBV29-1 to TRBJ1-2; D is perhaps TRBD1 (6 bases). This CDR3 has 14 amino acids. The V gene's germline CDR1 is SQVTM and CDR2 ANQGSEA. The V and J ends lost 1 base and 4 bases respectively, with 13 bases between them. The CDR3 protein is CSVEGGRGSYGYTF. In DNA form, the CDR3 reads TGCAGCGTTGAAGGAGGCAGGGGATCCTATGGCTACACCTTC.

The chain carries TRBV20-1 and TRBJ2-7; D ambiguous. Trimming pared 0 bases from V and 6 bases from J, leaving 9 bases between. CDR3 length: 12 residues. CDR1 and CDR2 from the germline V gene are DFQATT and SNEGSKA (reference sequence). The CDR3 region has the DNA TGCAGTGCTAGAGATCTCTCCCGCGAGCAGTACTTC. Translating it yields CSARDLSREQYF.

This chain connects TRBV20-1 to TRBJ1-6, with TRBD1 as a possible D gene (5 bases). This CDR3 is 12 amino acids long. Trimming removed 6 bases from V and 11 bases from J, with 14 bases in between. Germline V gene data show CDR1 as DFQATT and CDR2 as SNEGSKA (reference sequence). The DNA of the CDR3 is TGCAGTGCCTCCTCGCGGGGGACACCCCTCCACTTT. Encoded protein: CSASSRGTPLHF.

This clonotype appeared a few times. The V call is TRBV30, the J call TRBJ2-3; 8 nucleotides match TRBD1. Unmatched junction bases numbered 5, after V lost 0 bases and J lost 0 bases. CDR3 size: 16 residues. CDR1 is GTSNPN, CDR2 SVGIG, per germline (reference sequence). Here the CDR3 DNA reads TGTGCCTGGAGTGTAACAGGGGGTGTGAGCACAGATACGCAGTATTTT. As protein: CAWSVTGGVSTDTQYF.

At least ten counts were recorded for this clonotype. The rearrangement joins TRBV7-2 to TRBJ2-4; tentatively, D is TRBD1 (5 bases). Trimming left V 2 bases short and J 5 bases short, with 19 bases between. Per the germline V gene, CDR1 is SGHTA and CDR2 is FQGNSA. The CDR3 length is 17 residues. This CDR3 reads CASSLLGAPNPQNIQYF. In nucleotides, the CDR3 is TGTGCCAGCAGCTTATTAGGGGCGCCCAATCCCCAAAACATTCAGTACTTC.

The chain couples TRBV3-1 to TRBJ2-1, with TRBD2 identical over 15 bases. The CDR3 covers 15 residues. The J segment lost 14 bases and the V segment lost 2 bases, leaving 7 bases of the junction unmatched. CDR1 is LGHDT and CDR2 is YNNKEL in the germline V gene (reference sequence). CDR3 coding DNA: TGTGCCAGCAGCCAATCCGGGACTAGCGGGAGGAGGGAGTTCTTC. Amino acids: CASSQSGTSGRREFF.

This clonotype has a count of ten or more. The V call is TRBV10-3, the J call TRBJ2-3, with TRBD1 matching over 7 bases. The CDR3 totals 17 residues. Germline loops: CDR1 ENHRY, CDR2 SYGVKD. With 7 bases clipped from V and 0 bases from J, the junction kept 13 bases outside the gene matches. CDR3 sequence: CAIKRQGISTSTDTQYF. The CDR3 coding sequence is TGTGCCATCAAAAGACAGGGAATAAGCACTAGCACAGATACGCAGTATTTT.

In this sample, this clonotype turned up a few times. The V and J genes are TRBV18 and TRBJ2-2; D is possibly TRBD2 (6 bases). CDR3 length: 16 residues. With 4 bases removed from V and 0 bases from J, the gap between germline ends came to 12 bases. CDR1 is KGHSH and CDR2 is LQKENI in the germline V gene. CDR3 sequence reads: CASSLSGTSNTGELFF. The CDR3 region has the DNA TGTGCCAGCTCACTCTCTGGGACTTCGAACACCGGGGAGCTGTTTTTT.

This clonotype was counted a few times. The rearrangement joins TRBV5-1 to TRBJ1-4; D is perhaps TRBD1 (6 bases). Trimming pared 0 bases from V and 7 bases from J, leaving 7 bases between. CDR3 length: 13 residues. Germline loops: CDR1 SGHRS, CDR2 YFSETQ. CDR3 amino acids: CASSLAGAEKLFF. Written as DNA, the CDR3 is TGCGCCAGCAGCTTGGCGGGGGCTGAAAAACTGTTTTTT.

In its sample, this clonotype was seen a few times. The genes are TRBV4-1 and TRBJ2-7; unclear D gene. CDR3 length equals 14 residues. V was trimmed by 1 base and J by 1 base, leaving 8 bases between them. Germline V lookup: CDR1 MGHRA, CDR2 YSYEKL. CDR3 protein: CASSQADISYEQYF. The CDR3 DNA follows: TGCGCCAGCAGCCAAGCCGACATTTCCTACGAGCAGTACTTC.

The CDR3 is CASSSTGGWPYNEQFF. The CDR3 DNA sequence: TGTGCCAGCAGCAGCACAGGGGGCTGGCCCTACAATGAGCAGTTCTTC. V and J are TRBV5-4 and TRBJ2-1, with TRBD1 identical over 9 bases. V shed 4 bases and J 2 bases; nucleotides not matched to a gene: 7. Germline-derived CDR1 and CDR2 are SGHNT and YYREEE (reference sequence). The CDR3 is 16 residues long.

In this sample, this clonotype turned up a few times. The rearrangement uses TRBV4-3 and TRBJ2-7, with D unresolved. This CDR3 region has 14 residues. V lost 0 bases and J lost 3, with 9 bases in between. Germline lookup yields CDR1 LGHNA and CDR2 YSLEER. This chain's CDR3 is CASSQDVSFYEQYF. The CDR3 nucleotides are TGCGCCAGCAGCCAAGATGTCAGCTTCTACGAGCAGTACTTC.

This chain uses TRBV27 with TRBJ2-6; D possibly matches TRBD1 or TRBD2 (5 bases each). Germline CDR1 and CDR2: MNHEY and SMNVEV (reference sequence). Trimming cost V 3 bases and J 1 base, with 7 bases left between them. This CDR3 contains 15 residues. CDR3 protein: CASSFWGSGANVLTF. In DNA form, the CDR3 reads TGTGCCAGCAGTTTTTGGGGGTCTGGGGCCAACGTCCTGACTTTC.

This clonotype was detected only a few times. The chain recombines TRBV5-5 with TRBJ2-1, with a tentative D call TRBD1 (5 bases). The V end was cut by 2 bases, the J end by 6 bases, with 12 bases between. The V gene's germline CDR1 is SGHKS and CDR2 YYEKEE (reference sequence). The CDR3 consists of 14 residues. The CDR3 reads CASSLRERGNEQFF. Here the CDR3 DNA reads TGTGCCAGCAGCTTAAGGGAAAGGGGCAATGAGCAGTTCTTC.

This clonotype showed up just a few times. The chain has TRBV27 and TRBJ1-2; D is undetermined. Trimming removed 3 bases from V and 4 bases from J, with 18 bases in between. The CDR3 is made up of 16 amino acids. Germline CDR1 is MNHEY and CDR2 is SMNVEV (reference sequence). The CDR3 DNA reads TGTGCCAGCAGTTTCGGCAGCCAAGGCGCATTCTATGGCTACACCTTC. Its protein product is CASSFGSQGAFYGYTF.

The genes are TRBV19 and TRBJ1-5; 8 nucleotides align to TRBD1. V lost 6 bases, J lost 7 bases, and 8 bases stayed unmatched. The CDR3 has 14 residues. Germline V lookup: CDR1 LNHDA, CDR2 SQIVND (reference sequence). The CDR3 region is CASRPGQGWQPQHF. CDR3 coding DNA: TGTGCCAGTAGACCAGGACAGGGCTGGCAGCCCCAGCATTTT.

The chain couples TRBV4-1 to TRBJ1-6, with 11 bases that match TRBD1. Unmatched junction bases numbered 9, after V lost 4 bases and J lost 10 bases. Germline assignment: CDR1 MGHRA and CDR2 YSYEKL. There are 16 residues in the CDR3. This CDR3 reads CASSPTPDRGRSPLHF. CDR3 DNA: TGCGCCAGCAGCCCCACGCCGGACAGGGGGCGATCACCCCTCCACTTT.

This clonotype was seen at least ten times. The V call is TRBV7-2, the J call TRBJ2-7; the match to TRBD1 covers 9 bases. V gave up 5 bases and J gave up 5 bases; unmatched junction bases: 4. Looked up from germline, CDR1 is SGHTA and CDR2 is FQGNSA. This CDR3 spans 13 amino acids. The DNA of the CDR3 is TGTGCCAGCAGCGGACAGGGGCGGAACGAGCAGTACTTC. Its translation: CASSGQGRNEQYF.

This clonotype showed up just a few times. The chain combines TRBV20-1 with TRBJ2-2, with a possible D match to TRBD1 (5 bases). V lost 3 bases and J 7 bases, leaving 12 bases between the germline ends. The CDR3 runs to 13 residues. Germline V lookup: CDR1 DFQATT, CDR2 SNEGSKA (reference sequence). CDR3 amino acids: CSASIGAGGELFF. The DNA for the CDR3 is TGCAGTGCTAGCATAGGGGCCGGCGGGGAGCTGTTTTTT.

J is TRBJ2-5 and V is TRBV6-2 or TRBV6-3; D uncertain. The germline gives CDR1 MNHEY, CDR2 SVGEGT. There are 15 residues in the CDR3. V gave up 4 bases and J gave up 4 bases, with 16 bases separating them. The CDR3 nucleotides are TGTGCCAGCAGTTTTTCCAGGATGGTCGGAGAGACCCAGTACTTC. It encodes CASSFSRMVGETQYF.

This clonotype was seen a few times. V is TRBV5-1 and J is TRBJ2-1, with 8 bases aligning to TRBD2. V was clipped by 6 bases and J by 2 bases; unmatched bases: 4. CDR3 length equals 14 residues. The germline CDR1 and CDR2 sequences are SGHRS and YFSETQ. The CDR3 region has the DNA TGCGCCAGCACCCCGGGACTAGCCTACAATGAGCAGTTCTTC. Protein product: CASTPGLAYNEQFF.

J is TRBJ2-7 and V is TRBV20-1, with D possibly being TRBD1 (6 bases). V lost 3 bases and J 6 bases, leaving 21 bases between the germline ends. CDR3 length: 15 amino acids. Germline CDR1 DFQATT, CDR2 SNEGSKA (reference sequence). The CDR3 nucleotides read TGCAGTGCTAGGTCTCTCCGACAGGTGTCTTCCGAGCAGTACTTC. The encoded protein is CSARSLRQVSSEQYF.

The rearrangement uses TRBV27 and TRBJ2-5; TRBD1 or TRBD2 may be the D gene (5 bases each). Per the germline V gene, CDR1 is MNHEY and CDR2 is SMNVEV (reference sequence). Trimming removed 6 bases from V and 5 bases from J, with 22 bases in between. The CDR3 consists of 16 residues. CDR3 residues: CASRVTIGTVQETQYF. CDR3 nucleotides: TGTGCCAGCAGAGTTACGATCGGGACCGTCCAGGAGACCCAGTACTTC.